This entry lists 29 T cell receptor beta chains sequenced from one sample in a study of T-cell reconstitution after alpha-beta-depleted transplantation in children. Preparing the TCRbeta library involved the use of unique molecular identifiers. TCRdb re-called the PCR reads through MiXCR, storing one row per CDR3 protein. The table lists some 600,000 distinct CDR3 sequences, roughly 15% of them singletons. The sample consisted of PBMCs from the stem cell graft donor, taken from the stem cell graft. The receptors come from a human donor who donated a stem cell graft to a child with acute myeloid leukemia.

Ten or more counts support this clonotype. The CDR3 region is CASSSSGGPANEQFF. CDR3 bases: TGTGCCAGCAGCTCCTCGGGGGGGCCGGCGAATGAGCAGTTCTTC. The rearrangement joins TRBV7-2 to TRBJ2-1; TRBD2 agrees at 8 bases. The CDR3 loop spans 15 amino acids. With V trimmed by 4 bases and J by 7 bases, 9 bases remained unmatched. Germline lookup yields CDR1 SGHTA and CDR2 FQGNSA.

This clonotype occurred a few times. DNA for the CDR3: TGTGCCAGCAGCTTAACGGCGACAGCAAACAATGAGCAGTTCTTC. Amino acid sequence: CASSLTATANNEQFF. The gene calls are TRBV7-3 and TRBJ2-1, with D possibly matching TRBD1 (5 bases). The CDR3 sequence is 15 residues long. V lost 0 bases to trimming and J lost 5 bases, with 11 bases between them. In germline, CDR1 is SGHTA, CDR2 FQGTGA.

Note on this clonotype: A much more abundant neighbour one base away suggests this may be a read error. The genes are TRBV7-2 and TRBJ1-1; D unresolved. Between the trimmed V and J ends, which lost 1 base and 1 base, there was a span of 10 bases. The CDR3 is made up of 15 amino acids. CDR1 and CDR2 (germline): SGHTA, FQGNSA. The CDR3 bases are TGTGCCAGCAGCTTAGACGGGTGGTGGAACACTGAAGCTTTCTTT. Protein sequence: CASSLDGWWNTEAFF.

In DNA, the CDR3 is TGCAGTGCTAGAGTGGTAGGGAGGGCAAACTACGAGCAGTACTTC. It is translated as CSARVVGRANYEQYF. The chain uses TRBV20-1 and TRBJ2-7, with 7 bases identical to TRBD2. The germline CDR1 and CDR2 sequences are DFQATT and SNEGSKA (reference sequence). Trimming took 1 base from V and 3 from J; bases not matched to a gene: 9. The CDR3 loop spans 15 amino acids.

The CDR3 sequence is CASSLVSAGKYNEQFF. As DNA, the CDR3 is TGTGCCAGCAGCTTAGTCTCAGCGGGCAAGTACAATGAGCAGTTCTTC. The chain joins TRBV11-3 to TRBJ2-1; D might be TRBD2 (6 bases). Trimming cost V 1 base and J 4 bases, with 14 bases left between them. CDR3 size: 16 residues. CDR1 and CDR2 (germline): SGHNT, YENEEA.

CDR3 in DNA: TGTGCCAGCAGTTTACTAGCAGGGTCTTATGGCTACACCTTC. It codes for CASSLLAGSYGYTF. The genes are TRBV28 and TRBJ1-2; D perhaps matches TRBD1 (5 bases). The CDR3 loop spans 14 amino acids. The germline V and J ends were trimmed by 2 bases and 5 bases, with 12 bases remaining between them. Germline loops: CDR1 MDHEN, CDR2 SYDVKM.

There are many counts of this clonotype. The V call is TRBV15, the J call TRBJ2-7; a possible D gene is TRBD1 (5 bases). Trimming took off 6 bases at V and 5 bases at J, with 14 bases between the two ends. The CDR3 totals 13 residues. Germline V gives CDR1 LNHNV, CDR2 YYDKDF (reference sequence). The CDR3 DNA sequence: TGTGCCACCAGAGGACGACAGATCAACGAGCAGTACTTC. Its protein product is CATRGRQINEQYF.

This clonotype occurred a few times. CDR3 region: CASSQVGVSYNEQFF. CDR3 sequence (DNA): TGCGCCAGCAGCCAAGTCGGGGTCTCCTACAATGAGCAGTTCTTC. The gene calls are TRBV4-3 and TRBJ2-1; possibly TRBD2 for D (5 bases). Between the trimmed V and J ends, which lost 1 base and 0 bases, there was a span of 7 bases. This CDR3 has 15 amino acids. Germline CDR1 LGHNA, CDR2 YSLEER.

This rearrangement joins TRBV20-1 to TRBJ1-5, with D unclear. Between the trimmed V and J ends, which lost 4 bases and 0 bases, there was a span of 10 bases. Germline CDR1 DFQATT, CDR2 SNEGSKA (reference sequence). CDR3 size: 14 residues. In DNA form, the CDR3 reads TGCAGTGCTAAGAGAGCGGATAGCAATCAGCCCCAGCATTTT. This codes for CSAKRADSNQPQHF.

This clonotype was counted at least ten times. J is TRBJ2-1 and V is TRBV12-3 or TRBV12-4; D tentatively reads TRBD1 or TRBD2 (5 bases each). CDR3 size: 15 residues. V lost 6 bases and J 6 bases, leaving 18 bases between the germline ends. CDR3: CASSFRDPGSNEQFF. CDR3 DNA sequence: TGTGCCAGCAGCTTCCGGGACCCAGGGTCCAATGAGCAGTTCTTC.

About this clonotype itself: A much larger clone lies one base from this, so it may be a read error. This chain connects TRBV12-3 or TRBV12-4 to TRBJ1-1; unclear D gene. Trimming stripped 7 bases from V and 3 bases from J, with 15 bases between. This CDR3 comprises 14 residues. CDR3 sequence reads: CASTPNGGYTEAFF. The CDR3 bases are TGTGCCAGCACCCCCAACGGTGGGTACACTGAAGCTTTCTTT.

This clonotype was recorded many times. The CDR3 protein is CSAEDPGQRSTDTQYF. DNA of the CDR3: TGCAGTGCTGAAGACCCGGGACAGAGGTCCACAGATACGCAGTATTTT. The chain carries TRBV20-1 and TRBJ2-3; 7 bases match TRBD1. This CDR3 region has 16 residues. The junction had 13 bases not matched to a gene; V was cut back by 5 bases and J by 2 bases. CDR1 and CDR2 from the germline V gene are DFQATT and SNEGSKA (reference sequence).

In its sample, this clonotype was seen a few times. V and J are TRBV9 and TRBJ1-1, with D possibly matching TRBD1 (5 bases). V was cut by 6 bases and J by 6 bases, with 15 bases left in between. Germline-derived CDR1 and CDR2 are SGDLS and YYNGEE. This CDR3 has 13 residues. The CDR3 region is CASTSPGVPEAFF. For the CDR3, the DNA is TGTGCCAGCACCTCACCGGGGGTCCCTGAAGCTTTCTTT.

This clonotype was found a few times. DNA for the CDR3: TGTGCCAGCAGCTTCCAGAAAGATCAGCCCCAGCATTTT. Its translation: CASSFQKDQPQHF. This chain uses TRBV7-2 with TRBJ1-5, with D unclear. CDR1 is SGHTA, CDR2 FQGNSA, per germline. The CDR3 consists of 13 residues. The V end lost 3 bases, the J end lost 5 bases, and 8 bases lay between the germline ends.

This sequence joins TRBV7-2 and TRBJ2-7, with a tentative D call TRBD1 (5 bases). The germline V and J ends were trimmed by 1 base and 2 bases, with 9 bases remaining between them. Germline V gives CDR1 SGHTA, CDR2 FQGNSA. The CDR3 has 14 residues. The CDR3 here is CASSLGGDPYEQYF. The CDR3 DNA is TGTGCCAGCAGCTTAGGGGGCGACCCCTACGAGCAGTACTTC.

Only one count was recorded for this clonotype. The DNA for the CDR3 is TGCAGTGCTAGGGGAGGACACGTCTATGGCTACACCTTC. This gives the protein CSARGGHVYGYTF. V usage is TRBV20-1 and J usage is TRBJ1-2; D is possibly TRBD1 (5 bases). The CDR3 spans 13 residues. The germline CDR1 and CDR2 sequences are DFQATT and SNEGSKA (reference sequence). Trimming removed 3 bases from V and 4 bases from J, with 12 bases in between.

The V and J genes are TRBV7-9 and TRBJ2-7, with 8 nucleotides matching TRBD1. The CDR3 covers 15 residues. V was pared by 0 bases and J by 3 bases, with 4 bases of the junction left unmatched. The germline V gene encodes CDR1 SEHNR and CDR2 FQNEAQ (reference sequence). CDR3 coding DNA: TGTGCCAGCAGCTTAGCTGCCGGGACAGGCTACGAGCAGTACTTC. This gives the protein CASSLAAGTGYEQYF.

This clonotype was observed many times. Here the CDR3 DNA reads TGCAGCGTTGAACGGACAGCCAACACTGAAGCTTTCTTT. It specifies CSVERTANTEAFF. The genes are TRBV29-1 and TRBJ1-1; D possibly corresponds to TRBD1 (6 bases). V dropped 2 bases and J dropped 2 bases, with 9 bases sitting between them. Germline V gene lookup returns CDR1 SQVTM and CDR2 ANQGSEA. This CDR3 has 13 amino acids.

Of note for this clonotype: Just one base apart from a much larger clone, this may be a read error. The chain carries TRBV7-2 and TRBJ2-5, with 7 bases aligning to TRBD1. Germline loops: CDR1 SGHTA, CDR2 FQGNSA. V lost 2 bases, J lost 2 bases, and 5 bases stayed unmatched. This CDR3 is 15 amino acids long. The CDR3 is CASSLRTGSQETQYF. For the CDR3, the DNA is TGTGCCAGCAGCTTAAGGACAGGATCTCAAGAGACCCAGTACTTC.

This rearrangement joins TRBV15 to TRBJ2-3, with a weak D call TRBD2 (6 bases). This CDR3 region has 16 residues. Germline V gives CDR1 LNHNV, CDR2 YYDKDF (reference sequence). Trimming took 0 bases from V and 2 from J, leaving 12 bases between them. CDR3 sequence (DNA): TGTGCCACCAGCAGAGATCGGGACTCCTACACAGATACGCAGTATTTT. Translation gives CATSRDRDSYTDTQYF.

This clonotype has only one observation. The V gene is TRBV5-5, the J gene TRBJ2-7; weak D call: TRBD2 (6 bases). Deletions cut 0 bases from V and 2 bases from J, with 12 bases between. CDR3 size: 15 residues. Germline V CDR1 and CDR2: SGHKS, YYEKEE (reference sequence). The CDR3 bases are TGTGCCAGCAGCTTGGCGGAGGGAGGCCCCTACGAGCAGTACGTC. It yields the protein CASSLAEGGPYEQYV.

This clonotype was counted between two and nine times. The V and J genes are TRBV11-2 and TRBJ2-5, with 11 bases lining up with TRBD1. CDR1 and CDR2 (germline): SGHAT, FQNNGV. CDR3 length equals 15 residues. J was trimmed by 5 bases and V by 6 bases; bases with no gene match: 8. CDR3 amino acids: CASRDRGLILETQYF. In DNA form, the CDR3 reads TGTGCCAGCAGGGACAGGGGGCTAATTTTGGAGACCCAGTACTTC.

This chain uses TRBV12-3 or TRBV12-4 with TRBJ2-3; TRBD2 aligns across 9 bases. Losses at the gene ends were 3 bases for V and 4 bases for J; bases not matched to a gene: 5. The CDR3 spans 15 residues. The CDR3 coding sequence is TGTGCCAGCAGTTTTAAGGCGGGGGGGTCAGATACGCAGTATTTT. This sequence encodes CASSFKAGGSDTQYF.

The chain couples TRBV15 to TRBJ1-5; D unclear. From germline, CDR1 is LNHNV and CDR2 YYDKDF (reference sequence). V lost 4 bases to trimming and J lost 4 bases, with 8 bases between them. The CDR3 is made up of 13 amino acids. CDR3 nucleotides: TGTGCCACCAGCACTCTTCTTAATCAGCCCCAGCATTTT. Translation gives CATSTLLNQPQHF.

This clonotype appeared many times. The chain couples TRBV20-1 to TRBJ2-5, with TRBD2 matching over 11 bases. The germline V gene has CDR1 DFQATT and CDR2 SNEGSKA (reference sequence). Trimming cost V 7 bases and J 4 bases; bases outside gene matches: 5. The CDR3 runs 13 residues. The CDR3 DNA reads as TGCAGTGTCCTGACTAGCGGGGTAGAGACCCAGTACTTC. As protein: CSVLTSGVETQYF.

The sample holds a few counts of this clonotype. The V gene is TRBV12-3 or TRBV12-4, the J gene TRBJ1-2; tentatively, D is TRBD1 (5 bases). Trimming stripped 2 bases from V and 8 bases from J, with 18 bases between. The CDR3 contains 15 residues. Here the CDR3 reads CASSLFKGHGTGYTF. The CDR3 DNA reads as TGTGCCAGCAGTTTATTCAAGGGGCACGGGACCGGCTACACCTTC.

This clonotype was seen a handful of times. The chain carries TRBV6-2 or TRBV6-3 and TRBJ1-1, with TRBD1 matching 11 bases. V lost 0 bases to trimming and J lost 5 bases; unmatched junction nucleotides: 2. The CDR3 has 15 residues. Germline CDR1 and CDR2: MNHEY and SVGEGT. This CDR3 reads CASSYSGTGGTEAFF. The CDR3 DNA sequence: TGTGCCAGCAGTTACTCCGGGACAGGGGGGACTGAAGCTTTCTTT.

There are a few counts of this clonotype. J is TRBJ1-1 and V is TRBV7-9; 10 nucleotides line up with TRBD1. V dropped 7 bases and J dropped 0; count of bases not matched to a gene: 5. Germline values: CDR1 SEHNR, CDR2 FQNEAQ (reference sequence). This CDR3 has 15 amino acids. The CDR3 DNA reads TGTGCCAGCAACGGGACAGGGGCCCTGAACACTGAAGCTTTCTTT. It specifies CASNGTGALNTEAFF. The complete variable domain, with remaining parts taken from reference TRBV7-9 and TRBJ1-1, reads DTGVSQNPRHKITKRGQNVTFRCDPISEHNRLYWYRQTLGQGPEFLTYFQNEAQLEKSRLLSDRFSAERPKGSFSTLEIQRTEQGDSAMYLCASNGTGALNTEAFFGQGTRLTVV.

V usage is TRBV20-1 and J usage is TRBJ2-4; weak D call: TRBD2 (6 bases). The V end was cut by 0 bases, the J end by 1 base, with 19 bases between. The CDR3 is 18 amino acids. In germline, CDR1 is DFQATT, CDR2 SNEGSKA (reference sequence). The CDR3 protein is CSARDRNEYGTAKNIQYF. CDR3 nucleotides: TGCAGTGCTAGAGATAGAAATGAGTACGGGACTGCCAAAAACATTCAGTACTTC.